This passage covers 9 T cell receptor beta chains from one sample sequenced in a study of blood T cell repertoires in COVID-19. Profiled with immunoSEQ multiplex PCR; TCRdb holds only in-frame clones, not every one. The sample has some 400,000 clones; around 87% are singletons. The sample taken for sequencing was peripheral blood. These TCRs come from a young woman with COVID-19, enrolled during active disease.

V usage is TRBV28 and J usage is TRBJ2-7; D is possibly TRBD1 (5 bases). The CDR3 is 14 amino acids. V was pared by 1 base and J by 10 bases, with 17 bases between. Germline loops: CDR1 MDHEN, CDR2 SYDVKM. The chain's CDR3 is CASSLSDWGLSQYF. The CDR3, as DNA: TGTGCCAGCAGTTTATCCGATTGGGGCCTTAGCCAGTACTTC.

The V call is TRBV2, the J call TRBJ1-1, with D unresolved. Germline lookup yields CDR1 SNHLY and CDR2 FYNNEI. The CDR3 is made up of 13 amino acids. V was clipped by 5 bases and J by 2 bases, with 9 bases between them. The CDR3 loop reads CASSIPVNTEAFF. The CDR3 coding sequence is TGTGCCAGCAGTATCCCGGTCAACACTGAAGCTTTCTTT.

This chain links TRBV20-1 with TRBJ2-2; the D gene is possibly TRBD2 (6 bases). The CDR3 contains 15 residues. V was shortened by 3 bases and J by 6 bases, with 17 bases between the two germline ends. Germline V gives CDR1 DFQATT, CDR2 SNEGSKA (reference sequence). The CDR3 bases are TGCAGTGCTAGTTCTCCCGGGAGAGGGGCCGGGGAGCTGTTTTTT. It encodes CSASSPGRGAGELFF.

The J gene is TRBJ2-2, the V gene TRBV9; 7 bases align to TRBD2. With V trimmed by 3 bases and J by 1 base, 9 bases remained unmatched. Germline CDR1 is SGDLS and CDR2 is YYNGEE. The CDR3 sequence is 17 residues long. The CDR3 here is CASSGRRSGENTGELFF. The CDR3 DNA reads TGTGCCAGCAGCGGGCGGCGGAGCGGGGAGAACACCGGGGAGCTGTTTTTT.

The CDR3 reads CASSHPRDRGLSTDTQYF. The CDR3 nucleotides read TGTGCCAGCAGCCACCCCCGGGACAGGGGGCTAAGCACAGATACGCAGTATTTT. The chain carries TRBV14 and TRBJ2-3; 12 positions match TRBD1. The CDR3 contains 18 residues. The junction had 7 bases not matched to a gene; V was cut back by 3 bases and J by 0 bases. Germline lookup yields CDR1 SGHDN and CDR2 FVKESK.

The chain couples TRBV5-6 to TRBJ1-4; D call uncertain. Germline CDR1 reads SGHDT; CDR2 reads YYEEEE. V was clipped by 2 bases and J by 4 bases, with 6 bases between them. The CDR3 covers 13 residues. The CDR3 here is CASSFSVNEKLFF. The DNA for the CDR3 is TGTGCCAGCAGCTTTTCCGTTAATGAAAAACTGTTTTTT. Using reference TRBV5-6 and TRBJ1-4 for the parts outside the CDR3, the full variable domain is DAGVTQSPTHLIKTRGQQVTLRCSPKSGHDTVSWYQQALGQGPQFIFQYYEEEERQRGNFPDRFSGHQFPNYSSELNVNALLLGDSALYLCASSFSVNEKLFFGSGTQLSVL.

This chain uses TRBV19 with TRBJ2-1; D possibly corresponds to TRBD2 (6 bases). The ends were cut back, 3 bases at V and 2 bases at J, with 11 bases in the middle. CDR1 is LNHDA and CDR2 is SQIVND in the germline V gene (reference sequence). This CDR3 is built from 15 residues. CDR3 coding DNA: TGTGCCAGTAGTATCGGGAGCGGAGCCTACAATGAGCAGTTCTTC. Encoded protein: CASSIGSGAYNEQFF.

The CDR3 nucleotides read TGTGCCAGCAAACCGGCGGGAGGGTATGACATTCAGTACTTC. Translation: CASKPAGGYDIQYF. This chain joins TRBV27 and TRBJ2-4, with 9 bases aligning to TRBD2. The V gene end was trimmed by 7 bases and the J gene end by 8 bases; junction bases not matched to a gene: 9. The CDR3 is made up of 14 amino acids. Germline V lookup: CDR1 MNHEY, CDR2 SMNVEV (reference sequence).

The rearrangement uses TRBV6-5 and TRBJ1-6; tentative D call: TRBD1 (5 bases). Trimming cost V 8 bases and J 7 bases, with 12 bases left between them. Germline CDR1 reads MNHEY; CDR2 reads SVGAGI. The CDR3 covers 13 residues. DNA of the CDR3: TGTGCCAGCCTAGTGCGACAGAATTCACCCCTCCACTTT. Protein: CASLVRQNSPLHF.